This T cell receptor (beta chain) was profiled in a study of T cell responses to AZD1222 COVID-19 vaccine. Findings and limits, study-wide: Just five or six AZD1222 recipients were seropositive at baseline.

With respect to this clone: The target antigen is unknown.

The protocol was immunoSEQ multiplex PCR, while the TCRdb copy is restricted to in-frame clones and leaves out a portion. The sample has approximately 100,000 clones; approximately 87% are singletons. The CDR3 is 14 amino acids. Germline CDR1 and CDR2: LNHDA and SQIVND (reference sequence). The V end lost 8 bases, the J end lost 2 bases, and 13 bases lay between the germline ends. This receptor was taken from an adult in good health. The specimen comprised peripheral blood, sampled on day 0 of AZD1222 vaccination. This chain joins TRBV19 and TRBJ1-3; D remains unclear. The DNA of the CDR3 is TGTGCCAGTGGTAGAGCGGGAGCTGGAAACACCATATATTTT. It translates to CASGRAGAGNTIYF.